A single sample is the source of the 17 T cell receptor beta chains below, sequenced in a study of a mutant IDH1 vaccine in newly diagnosed glioma. The time point is: week 47, end of study. Every vaccination contained 300 ug of the mutant IDH1 20-mer peptide and was paired with topical imiquimod. The method was immunoSEQ multiplex PCR; TCRdb's version includes in-frame clones alone and lacks a portion of them. This sample has over 80,000 clones, with roughly four fifths found just once. These receptors' targets are unknown. Sequencing used PBMCs, obtained from a glioma patient whose treatment included an IDH1 peptide vaccine. These receptors came from a man aged 40-49 years with glioma.

This chain uses TRBV4-2 with TRBJ2-5; possibly TRBD1 for D (5 bases). Trimming cost V 2 bases and J 4 bases, with 11 bases left between them. From germline, CDR1 is LGHNA and CDR2 YNFKEQ. The CDR3 extends over 14 amino acids. In DNA, the CDR3 is TGTGCCAGCAGCCAAACCACGACAGCAGAGACCCAGTACTTC. Protein sequence: CASSQTTTAETQYF.

This chain joins TRBV5-1 and TRBJ1-5; D may be TRBD1 (5 bases). The CDR3 has 13 residues. The germline V gene has CDR1 SGHRS and CDR2 YFSETQ. V was trimmed by 5 bases and J by 7 bases, leaving 13 bases between them. DNA of the CDR3: TGCGCCAGCAGTAGTCAGGGTGGCCAGCCCCAGCATTTT. This codes for CASSSQGGQPQHF.

The rearrangement joins TRBV5-6 to TRBJ2-3, with 10 bases that match TRBD2. J lost 2 bases, V lost 6 bases, and 9 bases had no gene match. The CDR3 spans 16 residues. CDR1 is SGHDT and CDR2 is YYEEEE in the germline V gene. The chain's CDR3 is CASKRRAGGYTDTQYF. CDR3 DNA sequence: TGTGCCAGCAAAAGGAGAGCGGGAGGGTACACAGATACGCAGTATTTT.

This chain joins TRBV9 and TRBJ2-2; the match to TRBD2 covers 8 bases. CDR3 length equals 14 residues. In germline, CDR1 is SGDLS, CDR2 YYNGEE. Trimming removed 7 bases from V and 0 bases from J; junction bases left unmatched: 2. The CDR3, as DNA: TGTGCCAGCCGGACTAGCCCGAACACCGGGGAGCTGTTTTTT. Encoded protein: CASRTSPNTGELFF.

The V call is TRBV4-1, the J call TRBJ2-7; 7 positions match TRBD1. CDR3 size: 13 residues. Trimming took 4 bases from V and 4 from J; bases not matched to a gene: 4. CDR1 and CDR2 from the germline V gene are MGHRA and YSYEKL. DNA for the CDR3: TGCGCCAGCAGCCCCGGGACAGTATACGAGCAGTACTTC. Translation gives CASSPGTVYEQYF.

In DNA, the CDR3 is TGTGCCAGCAGGAGGGACCTAAACTCCTACGAGCAGTACTTC. This codes for CASRRDLNSYEQYF. The rearrangement joins TRBV2 to TRBJ2-5; D tentatively fits TRBD1 or TRBD2 (5 bases each). The end of the DNA aligns better with TRBJ2-7, so the J call may be wrong. Per germline, CDR1 SNHLY and CDR2 FYNNEI. This CDR3 spans 14 amino acids.

The chain combines TRBV18 with TRBJ1-1, with D maybe TRBD1 (6 bases). Deletions cut 5 bases from V and 4 bases from J, with 11 bases between. CDR1 is KGHSH and CDR2 is LQKENI in the germline V gene. The CDR3 extends over 13 amino acids. The CDR3 loop reads CASSAGARTEAFF. In DNA form, the CDR3 reads TGTGCCAGCTCAGCAGGGGCGCGCACTGAAGCTTTCTTT.

The chain's CDR3 is CASSVGGGGLAFDTQYF. CDR3 DNA: TGTGCCAGCAGCGTAGGGGGTGGAGGACTAGCGTTCGATACGCAGTATTTT. The genes are TRBV9 and TRBJ2-3; TRBD2 aligns across 9 bases. The germline V gene has CDR1 SGDLS and CDR2 YYNGEE. V gave up 0 bases and J gave up 6 bases; unmatched junction bases: 11. The CDR3 sequence is 17 residues long.

The gene calls are TRBV28 and TRBJ1-4; perhaps TRBD1 as D (5 bases). This CDR3 region has 15 residues. The germline V and J ends were trimmed by 3 bases and 3 bases, with 11 bases remaining between them. Germline CDR1 and CDR2: MDHEN and SYDVKM. The CDR3 protein is CASSFRQGANEKLFF. The CDR3 DNA reads as TGTGCCAGCAGTTTCCGGCAGGGAGCTAATGAAAAACTGTTTTTT.

This chain connects TRBV19 to TRBJ1-2, with no clear D. V shed 11 bases and J shed 7 bases, with 14 bases lying between them. The germline gives CDR1 LNHDA, CDR2 SQIVND (reference sequence). There are 11 residues in the CDR3. As DNA, the CDR3 is TGTGCCTCCCTTGGTGGGTTTGGCTACACCTTC. Translating it yields CASLGGFGYTF.

V and J are TRBV7-9 and TRBJ1-1; D call uncertain. The CDR3 loop spans 15 amino acids. Germline V gives CDR1 SEHNR, CDR2 FQNEAQ (reference sequence). V dropped 5 bases and J dropped 1 base, with 14 bases sitting between them. The DNA for the CDR3 is TGTGCCAGCAGCCCTATCCGGACCGGGAACACTGAAGCTTTCTTT. Translating it yields CASSPIRTGNTEAFF.

The chain has TRBV27 and TRBJ2-1, with 9 bases lining up with TRBD2. The V segment lost 2 bases and the J segment 8 bases; nucleotides outside the gene matches: 7. CDR1 is MNHEY and CDR2 is SMNVEV in the germline V gene (reference sequence). CDR3 length: 15 amino acids. The chain's CDR3 is CASSLVRLAGYEQFF. For the CDR3, the DNA is TGTGCCAGCAGTTTAGTTCGGCTAGCGGGATATGAGCAGTTCTTC.

The chain joins TRBV25-1 to TRBJ1-2; 9 nucleotides match TRBD1. There are 14 residues in the CDR3. CDR1 is MGHDK and CDR2 is SYGVNS in the germline V gene. J gave up 3 bases and V 4 bases, and 3 bases lay outside the gene matches. The CDR3 DNA reads as TGTGCCAGCAGTGGGGGACAGGGCTACTATGGCTACACCTTC. Protein: CASSGGQGYYGYTF.

A single count supports this clone. The J gene is TRBJ2-5, the V gene TRBV5-1; D may correspond to TRBD1 or TRBD2 (6 bases each). Germline values: CDR1 SGHRS, CDR2 YFSETQ. Trimming took 1 base from V and 5 from J, leaving 12 bases between them. The CDR3 has 14 residues. CDR3 loop: CASSLRGAGETQYF. CDR3 DNA sequence: TGCGCCAGCAGCTTGAGGGGGGCCGGGGAGACCCAGTACTTC.

V and J are TRBV7-2 and TRBJ2-7; TRBD1 matches at 7 bases. V dropped 4 bases and J dropped 6; count of bases not matched to a gene: 9. The germline V gene has CDR1 SGHTA and CDR2 FQGNSA. The CDR3 loop spans 14 amino acids. CDR3 in amino acids: CASSSGTGVGEQYF. The CDR3 region has the DNA TGTGCCAGCAGCTCCGGCACAGGGGTCGGCGAGCAGTACTTC.

For the CDR3, the DNA is TGCGCCAGCAGCCACGGGGGTCCCCGACTAGCGGGAGACTCCTCCTACGAGCAGTACTTC. Translating it yields CASSHGGPRLAGDSSYEQYF. J is TRBJ2-7 and V is TRBV4-1; TRBD2 matches at 12 bases. The CDR3 has 20 residues. Trimming at V came to 3 bases and at J to 0 bases, leaving 15 bases not matched to a gene. CDR1 and CDR2 (germline): MGHRA, YSYEKL.

CDR3 protein: CASSQGQGSTEAFF. Here the CDR3 DNA reads TGTGCCAGCAGTCAGGGGCAGGGGTCCACTGAAGCTTTCTTT. The rearrangement links TRBV6-1 to TRBJ1-1, with D possibly TRBD1 on 6 matching bases. Trimming shortened V by 5 bases and J by 4 bases, and 14 bases separated the two germline ends. The germline CDR1 and CDR2 sequences are MNHNS and SASEGT. This CDR3 is built from 14 residues.